This T cell receptor beta chain appears in the sequencing data of a study of CXCR3-negative and CXCR3-positive naive CD8 T cells. Study at large: Across all libraries, TRB reads numbered roughly 140 million, with about 1.5 +/- 0.3 million in each library.

Findings and limits, study-wide: For naive cells, CXCR3-negative and CXCR3-positive subsets had similar TRBV-TRBJ usage; for memory cells, usage differed. Naive subsets expressed similar surface CD5; TRB CDR3 features served to infer TCR strength.

As concerns this clonotype: The antigen remains undetermined.

The germline CDR1 and CDR2 sequences are SEHNR and FQNEAQ (reference sequence). The CDR3 is 18 amino acids. It was by 5' RACE with UMI labels that the TRB cDNA libraries were prepared. For each CDR3 protein, TCRdb gives one entry from its re-call of the 5' RACE reads, without DNA. The sample shows 30,000 to 40,000 distinct CDR3 sequences, and roughly 15% sits with its ten largest clones. The material sequenced was memory CD8+ T cells from blood. The clonotype was recovered from a human donor in good health. Some clones in this sample may be carry-over from other donors' samples. The chain links TRBV7-9 to TRBJ1-2; no DNA is available, so the TRBD1 call from TCRdb remains unchecked. The CDR3: CASSSGLLNRGSVYGYTF.